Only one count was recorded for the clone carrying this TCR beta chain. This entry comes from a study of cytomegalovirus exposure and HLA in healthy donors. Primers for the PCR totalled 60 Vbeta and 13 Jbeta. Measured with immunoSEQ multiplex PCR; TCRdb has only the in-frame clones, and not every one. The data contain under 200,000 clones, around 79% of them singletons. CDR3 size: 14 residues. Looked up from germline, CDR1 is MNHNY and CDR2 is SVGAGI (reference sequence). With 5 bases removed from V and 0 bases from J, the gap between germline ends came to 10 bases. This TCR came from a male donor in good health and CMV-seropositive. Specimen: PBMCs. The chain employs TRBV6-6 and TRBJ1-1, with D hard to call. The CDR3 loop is CASSKQLMNTEAFF. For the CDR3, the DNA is TGTGCCAGCAGTAAACAGCTAATGAACACTGAAGCTTTCTTT.